This T cell receptor (beta chain) was captured in a study of graft-versus-host responses after intestinal transplantation. Study in general: For two to four years after anti-thymocyte globulin induction, all recipients took tacrolimus and steroids.

Clones were sequenced by immunoSEQ multiplex PCR, and TCRdb holds only the in-frame ones, with some missing. The table lists about 120,000 clones, approximately 90% of them singletons. The junction had 8 bases not matched to a gene; V was cut back by 5 bases and J by 2 bases. Germline V gene data show CDR1 as MRHNA and CDR2 as SNTAGT. The CDR3 is 17 residues long. Study findings and constraints: Among recipient marrow samples, GvH clones were found; some appeared first in ileum or blood.

Of note for this clone: Its antigen remains unidentified.

The TCR sequence derives from a human donor who received an intestinal transplant. This sequence joins TRBV6-4 and TRBJ2-7; the match to TRBD2 covers 14 bases. The sequencing used unstimulated CD4+ T cells sorted from spleen or lymph node cells, collected before intestinal transplant. This CDR3 is CASSRTSGGIFTYEQYF. CDR3 DNA sequence: TGTGCCAGCAGTAGGACTAGCGGGGGGATTTTCACCTACGAGCAGTACTTC.